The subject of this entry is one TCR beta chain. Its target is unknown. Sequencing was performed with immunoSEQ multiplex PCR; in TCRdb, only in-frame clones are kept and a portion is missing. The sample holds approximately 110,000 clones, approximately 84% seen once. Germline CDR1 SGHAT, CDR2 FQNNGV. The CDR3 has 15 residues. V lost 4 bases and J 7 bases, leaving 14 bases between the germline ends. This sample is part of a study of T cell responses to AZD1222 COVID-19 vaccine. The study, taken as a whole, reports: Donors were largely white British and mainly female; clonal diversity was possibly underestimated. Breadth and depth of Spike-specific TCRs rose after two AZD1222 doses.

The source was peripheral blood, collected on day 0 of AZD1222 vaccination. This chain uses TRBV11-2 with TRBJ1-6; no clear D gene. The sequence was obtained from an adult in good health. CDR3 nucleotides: TGTGCCAGCAGCTACAAACTTAACCCAAATTCACCCCTCCACTTT. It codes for CASSYKLNPNSPLHF.